These 19 T cell receptor beta chains share one sample of origin, sequenced in a study of human T cells and chemical hapten exposure. TCRdb redid the calling of the RACE reads with MiXCR, one entry per CDR3 protein. The sample yields about 180,000 distinct CDR3 sequences, under 35% seen once. This sample's time point: pre-sensitization, week 0. Described treatment: therapeutic diphenylcyclopropenone sensitization with weekly scalp DPC. The specimen was whole blood, collected in connection with sensitization to the hapten diphenylcyclopropenone (DPC). Source of these receptors: a woman in her twenties or thirties with alopecia areata. Some clones in this sample may be carry-over from other donors' samples.

The table lists this clonotype with a few counts. The chain is built from TRBV20-1 and TRBJ2-7; 10 positions agree with TRBD1. The J segment lost 12 bases and the V segment lost 3 bases, leaving 8 bases of the junction unmatched. This CDR3 comprises 12 residues. CDR1 and CDR2 (germline): DFQATT, SNEGSKA (reference sequence). CDR3 in amino acids: CSARTDRGLLYF. The CDR3 DNA reads TGCAGTGCTAGGACAGACAGGGGGCTTCTGTACTTC.

This clonotype was detected a few times. The chain joins TRBV28 to TRBJ2-2; D ambiguous. CDR1 and CDR2 from the germline V gene are MDHEN and SYDVKM. V was pared by 7 bases and J by 5 bases, with 11 bases between. The CDR3 is 13 amino acids. The CDR3 bases are TGTGCCAGCATCCTAATGGGGACCGGGGAGCTGTTTTTT. It encodes CASILMGTGELFF.

This clonotype came up a few times. V gene TRBV28 combines with J gene TRBJ2-7; D call uncertain. Germline assignment: CDR1 MDHEN and CDR2 SYDVKM. Trimming took 4 bases from V and 1 from J, leaving 8 bases between them. The CDR3 has 13 amino acids. CDR3 amino acids: CASSSLASYEQYF. CDR3 DNA sequence: TGTGCCAGCAGTTCACTCGCTTCCTACGAGCAGTACTTC.

J is TRBJ1-1 and V is TRBV2; D not certain. Trimming shortened V by 5 bases and J by 6 bases, and 10 bases separated the two germline ends. Germline values: CDR1 SNHLY, CDR2 FYNNEI. This CDR3 has 12 amino acids. Here the CDR3 reads CASSIFNSEAFF. DNA of the CDR3: TGTGCCAGCAGTATCTTTAATTCTGAAGCTTTCTTT.

The J gene is TRBJ1-2, the V gene TRBV10-2; maybe TRBD1 (5 bases). The germline CDR1 and CDR2 sequences are WSHSY and SAAADI. This CDR3 region has 18 residues. V was clipped by 3 bases and J by 8 bases, with 28 bases between them. In DNA form, the CDR3 reads TGCGCCAGCAGTGATCCCCGGACAATGGGAGGGAACTCACGGGGCTACACCTTC. This codes for CASSDPRTMGGNSRGYTF.

This clonotype was observed a handful of times. The J gene is TRBJ2-7, the V gene TRBV20-1; D gene uncertain. With 3 bases removed from V and 2 bases from J, the gap between germline ends came to 11 bases. This CDR3 spans 13 amino acids. The germline gives CDR1 DFQATT, CDR2 SNEGSKA (reference sequence). The DNA for the CDR3 is TGCAGTGCTAGTCCCGGACGAACCTACGAGCAGTACTTC. Translating gives CSASPGRTYEQYF.

This clonotype appeared a few times. The chain couples TRBV6-1 to TRBJ1-5, with no clear D. The germline V gene encodes CDR1 MNHNS and CDR2 SASEGT. The CDR3 has 17 residues. V dropped 10 bases and J dropped 2 bases, with 24 bases sitting between them. CDR3 nucleotides: TGTGCCATGACCGGGATCCGGGCGGCGGTTCGCAATCAGCCCCAGCATTTT. This sequence encodes CAMTGIRAAVRNQPQHF.

The chain employs TRBV20-1 and TRBJ1-5; the match to TRBD1 covers 9 bases. The CDR3 loop spans 13 amino acids. V shed 5 bases, J shed 6 bases, and the junction held 5 bases outside the gene matches. Germline CDR1 and CDR2: DFQATT and SNEGSKA (reference sequence). The CDR3 protein is CSAGGQGGQPQHF. For the CDR3, the DNA is TGCAGTGCTGGGGGACAGGGAGGTCAGCCCCAGCATTTT.

The chain employs TRBV5-4 and TRBJ1-2; D is possibly TRBD1 (5 bases). The V end lost 0 bases, the J end lost 4 bases, and 10 bases lay between the germline ends. The CDR3 is 14 amino acids. From germline, CDR1 is SGHNT and CDR2 YYREEE (reference sequence). DNA for the CDR3: TGTGCCAGCAGCTTGGACGACAGCCTCTATGGCTACACCTTC. The encoded protein is CASSLDDSLYGYTF.

The chain couples TRBV28 to TRBJ1-5; unclear D gene. The CDR3 covers 15 residues. Deletions cut 4 bases from V and 0 bases from J, with 10 bases between. Germline V gene data show CDR1 as MDHEN and CDR2 as SYDVKM. CDR3 sequence reads: CASSSSLYSNQPQHF. DNA for the CDR3: TGTGCCAGCAGTTCATCATTGTATAGCAATCAGCCCCAGCATTTT.

In this sample, this clonotype turned up a few times. The chain recombines TRBV20-1 with TRBJ2-7; 9 bases align to TRBD1. Trimming cost V 7 bases and J 6 bases; bases outside gene matches: 7. CDR1 and CDR2 (germline): DFQATT, SNEGSKA (reference sequence). The CDR3 loop spans 12 amino acids. This CDR3 is CSGITGGGEQYF. Written as DNA, the CDR3 is TGCAGTGGGATTACAGGGGGCGGCGAGCAGTACTTC.

The chain couples TRBV24-1 to TRBJ2-5; 16 bases line up with TRBD2. This CDR3 contains 17 residues. In germline, CDR1 is KGHDR, CDR2 SFDVKD. Trimming cost V 4 bases and J 3 bases; bases outside gene matches: 4. In DNA form, the CDR3 reads TGTGCCACCAGTGACCGGGGGACTAGCGGGGGGGAAGAGACCCAGTACTTC. As protein: CATSDRGTSGGEETQYF.

This rearrangement joins TRBV4-3 to TRBJ2-3; D is unresolved. V was cut by 3 bases and J by 4 bases, with 17 bases left in between. Germline CDR1 and CDR2: LGHNA and YSLEER. There are 16 residues in the CDR3. In DNA form, the CDR3 reads TGCGCCAGCAGCCAGGTTTACCCCGGCCAGGCAGATACGCAGTATTTT. It specifies CASSQVYPGQADTQYF.

A few counts support this clonotype. This chain joins TRBV29-1 and TRBJ2-3; a weak D match, TRBD1 (6 bases). CDR1 is SQVTM, CDR2 ANQGSEA, per germline. Trimming stripped 4 bases from V and 5 bases from J, with 10 bases between. The CDR3 extends over 12 amino acids. The CDR3 DNA follows: TGCAGCGTTGTGATAGGGGGAGATACGCAGTATTTT. It is translated as CSVVIGGDTQYF.

The V call is TRBV12-3 or TRBV12-4, the J call TRBJ1-5; D unclear. The CDR3 length is 13 residues. Trimming stripped 5 bases from V and 7 bases from J, with 12 bases between. CDR3 amino acids: CASSLPGKQPQHF. The CDR3 DNA reads TGTGCCAGCAGTCTCCCGGGGAAGCAGCCCCAGCATTTT.

This clonotype was detected only a few times. V usage is TRBV5-1 and J usage is TRBJ2-7, with 7 bases lining up with TRBD2. Germline V gene lookup returns CDR1 SGHRS and CDR2 YFSETQ. The J segment lost 3 bases and the V segment lost 7 bases, leaving 10 bases of the junction unmatched. There are 14 residues in the CDR3. CDR3 amino acids: CASREEGVGYEQYF. For the CDR3, the DNA is TGCGCCAGCCGGGAGGAAGGGGTTGGCTACGAGCAGTACTTC.

The chain couples TRBV2 to TRBJ2-1, with 7 nucleotides matching TRBD1. V dropped 3 bases and J dropped 7; count of bases not matched to a gene: 6. Germline V lookup: CDR1 SNHLY, CDR2 FYNNEI. The CDR3 extends over 14 amino acids. CDR3 nucleotides: TGTGCCAGCAGTGACAGGGGGATAGATAATGAGCAGTTCTTC. Its translation is CASSDRGIDNEQFF.

This clonotype was counted only a few times. The chain joins TRBV2 to TRBJ2-3; D is perhaps TRBD2 (5 bases). The germline V gene has CDR1 SNHLY and CDR2 FYNNEI. Trimming shortened V by 7 bases and J by 0 bases, and 8 bases separated the two germline ends. The CDR3 sequence is 13 residues long. CDR3 coding DNA: TGTGCCAGCATGAGGACTAGCACAGATACGCAGTATTTT. This gives the protein CASMRTSTDTQYF.

J is TRBJ1-6 and V is TRBV28, with 12 positions matching TRBD1. The CDR3 runs to 20 residues. After removal of 1 base from V and 2 bases from J, the junction contained 9 bases not matched to a gene. The germline CDR1 and CDR2 sequences are MDHEN and SYDVKM. CDR3 nucleotide sequence: TGTGCCAGCAGTTTATCGGGGGGGACAGGGGGCATGACCTATAATTCACCCCTCCACTTT. Translation: CASSLSGGTGGMTYNSPLHF.